This paragraph reports one TCR beta chain. Original data processing: Scientists estimated how many nucleated cells there were by amplifying reference gene primers. Method: immunoSEQ multiplex PCR; TCRdb's copy keeps in-frame clones and lacks some. Clone size and the V and J calls come from that table; the DNA yielded D and trimming. The sample holds over 150,000 clones, 80% to 90% seen once. The sample is drawn from a study of blood T cell repertoires in COVID-19. Material for sequencing was peripheral blood. This TCR derives from a woman of 80 years or more with acute or convalescent COVID-19.

CDR3 DNA: TGTGCCAGCAGCTTGGACGGGGTAAACGGGCCCCAGCATTTT. It is translated as CASSLDGVNGPQHF. The V gene is TRBV7-8, the J gene TRBJ1-5; D gene ambiguous. Germline V gene lookup returns CDR1 SGHVS and CDR2 FQNEAQ. V was shortened by 3 bases and J by 9 bases, with 15 bases between the two germline ends. The CDR3 extends over 14 amino acids.